This TCR beta chain was recorded in a study of cytomegalovirus exposure and HLA in healthy donors. The wider study: The study's early data release held roughly 91 million unique TCRs from HLA-typed donors. Regarding the study as a whole: A missense DCLRE1C variant was associated with V- and J-gene trimming of TCR beta chains in a later analysis, and an independent cohort replicated the association. Only CMV serostatus was available as immune exposure information.

Regarding donors, all were healthy bone marrow donors. This CDR3 region has 14 residues. V shed 2 bases, J shed 8 bases, and the junction held 8 bases outside the gene matches. Of note for this clone: The antigen remains unidentified. Other DNA sequences in this specimen translate into the identical CDR3.

PCR involved 60 Vbeta and 13 Jbeta primers. TCRdb's copy holds only in-frame clones and misses some; the assay was immunoSEQ multiplex PCR. This sample yields 150,000 to 200,000 clones, of which about 80% are seen a single time; about 4.3% belongs to the top ten. The receptor comes from a man aged 25-45 years in good health and CMV-seronegative. The J gene is TRBJ1-1, the V gene TRBV6-7; TRBD1 aligns across 7 bases. TRBV6-7 is designated an ORF whose function remains uncertain. The specimen sequenced was PBMCs. CDR3: CASSYVRGLAEAFF. Here the CDR3 DNA reads TGTGCCAGCAGTTACGTGAGGGGGCTCGCCGAAGCTTTCTTT.